In this sample, the clone carrying this T cell receptor (beta chain) is medium-sized (0.01 to 0.1%). No antigen is known for it. Sequencing was performed with immunoSEQ multiplex PCR; in TCRdb, only in-frame clones are kept and a portion is missing. The table lists 45,000 to 60,000 clones, 85% to 90% of them singletons. The data stem from a study of OX40 agonist ivuxolimab in advanced cancers. Study as a whole: Patients received ivuxolimab, an intravenous treatment, every 2 weeks at 0.01 to 10 mg/kg. Dose-escalation patients were diagnosed with hepatocellular carcinoma, melanoma, renal cell cancer or head and neck cancer. Mean age approximately 66 years, range roughly 20 to 85; 82.7% male.

General observations from the study: Normalized T-cell clonal expansion was also low in some nonresponders.

CDR3 length equals 14 residues. Trimming took off 3 bases at V and 2 bases at J, with 11 bases between the two ends. CDR1 LNHDA and CDR2 SQIVND come from the germline V gene (reference sequence). The clonotype originates from an adult with an advanced solid tumor such as melanoma, head and neck, liver or kidney cancer. The specimen comprised CD4+ or CD8+ T cells sorted from blood, sampled in a trial of the OX40 agonist ivuxolimab. The chain is built from TRBV19 and TRBJ2-7, with a weak D call TRBD1 (5 bases). CDR3 nucleotides: TGTGCCAGTAGTATGGGCCAGGGCGCCTACGAGCAGTACTTC. Its translation is CASSMGQGAYEQYF.